The 8 T cell receptor beta chains reported below all come from one sample, sequenced in a study of blood T cell repertoires in COVID-19. This table comes from immunoSEQ multiplex PCR, and its TCRdb copy is limited to in-frame clones, with some not included. The table lists approximately 150,000 clones, roughly 82% of them singletons. The sequencing sample was made of peripheral blood. Receptors were obtained from a woman in her forties or fifties in a cohort sampled during active or convalescent COVID-19.

The CDR3 here is CASSPPGEIYEQYF. CDR3 in DNA: TGTGCCAGCTCACCACCGGGAGAAATCTACGAGCAGTACTTC. The V call is TRBV18, the J call TRBJ2-7, with D possibly TRBD2 on 5 matching bases. The CDR3 has 14 amino acids. The V and J ends lost 0 bases and 3 bases respectively, with 9 bases between them. The germline CDR1 and CDR2 sequences are KGHSH and LQKENI.

This chain joins TRBV27 and TRBJ2-2, with D possibly being TRBD1 (6 bases). Trimming took off 1 base at V and 5 bases at J, with 17 bases between the two ends. Germline V CDR1 and CDR2: MNHEY, SMNVEV (reference sequence). The length of the CDR3 is 17 residues. CDR3 sequence reads: CASSLFPGHKYTGELFF. The CDR3 DNA reads TGTGCCAGCAGTTTATTCCCGGGACACAAGTATACCGGGGAGCTGTTTTTT.

The V gene is TRBV3-1 (or the pseudogene TRBV3-2), the J gene TRBJ1-1; TRBD1 matches 9 bases. The germline gives CDR1 LGHDT, CDR2 YNNKEL (reference sequence). This CDR3 is 12 amino acids long. Germline trimming cut 6 bases from V and 6 bases from J; bases unmatched to any gene: 2. The CDR3 DNA reads TGTGCCAGCAGGGGACAGGGAGCTGAAGCTTTCTTT. Protein sequence: CASRGQGAEAFF.

CDR3 region: CATSRDDIYGYTF. The CDR3, as DNA: TGTGCCACCAGCAGAGATGACATTTACGGCTACACCTTC. This chain joins TRBV15 and TRBJ1-2; D gene unclear. This CDR3 comprises 13 residues. V gave up 0 bases and J gave up 8 bases, with 10 bases separating them. CDR1 and CDR2 (germline): LNHNV, YYDKDF (reference sequence).

The rearrangement uses TRBV6-5 and TRBJ1-4, with 9 bases aligning to TRBD1. This CDR3 spans 15 amino acids. The junction had 6 bases not matched to a gene; V was cut back by 4 bases and J by 6 bases. CDR1 is MNHEY and CDR2 is SVGAGI in the germline V gene. The CDR3 here is CASSSQGASDEKLFF. As DNA, the CDR3 is TGTGCCAGCAGTTCACAGGGGGCGTCGGATGAAAAACTGTTTTTT.

The chain combines TRBV7-2 with TRBJ1-1, with D possibly TRBD1 on 5 matching bases. V was cut by 5 bases and J by 2 bases, with 18 bases left in between. Germline CDR1 SGHTA, CDR2 FQGNSA. The CDR3 sequence is 16 residues long. The CDR3 sequence: CASSPTSGLVNTEAFF. The CDR3 DNA reads TGTGCCAGCAGCCCCACCTCAGGGTTAGTAAACACTGAAGCTTTCTTT.

The genes are TRBV6-5 and TRBJ1-3; D gene unclear. The CDR3 contains 16 residues. Germline CDR1 and CDR2: MNHEY and SVGAGI. The V end lost 0 bases, the J end lost 0 bases, and 9 bases lay between the germline ends. CDR3 in amino acids: CASSYSQDYSGNTIYF. DNA for the CDR3: TGTGCCAGCAGTTACTCTCAGGACTACTCTGGAAACACCATATATTTT.

The rearrangement uses TRBV10-3 and TRBJ2-3; D might be TRBD2 (6 bases). Trimming cost V 3 bases and J 4 bases, with 14 bases left between them. Germline V CDR1 and CDR2: ENHRY, SYGVKD. The CDR3 is made up of 15 amino acids. CDR3 DNA sequence: TGTGCCATCAGTGATGGAACTAGCTCTGCAGATACGCAGTATTTT. This codes for CAISDGTSSADTQYF.